The source of this T cell receptor (beta chain) is a study of OX40 agonist ivuxolimab in advanced cancers. Background for the entire study: Ivuxolimab was a fully human IgG2 agonistic monoclonal antibody targeting the costimulatory receptor OX40 (CD134). Intravenous ivuxolimab was administered to patients every 2 weeks at six dose levels: 0.01, 0.1, 0.3, 1.5, 3 and 10 mg/kg. Among the 52 dose-escalation patients, some 19 had hepatocellular carcinoma, approximately 15 melanoma, 9 renal cell carcinoma and 9 head and neck cancer. A male proportion of 75% to 85% and a mean age of 60 years, ranging from 23 to 79, were recorded for the dose-escalation cohort. Prior anti-PD-1, anti-PD-L1 or anti-CTLA-4 therapy was permitted, and less than 45% of dose-escalation patients had received checkpoint inhibitors. Partial responses were achieved by three dose-escalation patients, of whom one had hepatocellular carcinoma and two had cutaneous melanoma. Peripheral TCRbeta sequencing was intended to test whether TCR sequence diversity was altered and clonal T-cell expansion was caused by ivuxolimab. The paper describes the monotherapy dose-escalation part (N ≈ 49 patients) of the phase I trial of ivuxolimab.

Genomic DNA was extracted from sorted cells for sequencing of the TCRbeta CDR3 region. The immunoSEQ Assay was used to sequence the TCRbeta CDR3 regions. TCRdb mirrors the immuneACCESS table, restricted to in-frame sequences. Some clones are absent from its copies; in checked studies, under half trace to an unresolved V gene, and the reason for the others is unknown. The sample includes about 72,000 clones, with around 91% observed a single time. About 0.99% of the sample goes to the ten largest clones. The trial excluded patients who had a history of autoimmune disease or who were on systemic immunosuppression. Peripheral blood for TCR sequencing was drawn from every dose cohort at baseline, at cycle 4 day 1 and at cycle 7 day 1. Samples came from an open-label, multicenter, first-in-human phase I dose-escalation trial of ivuxolimab. Adults with locally advanced or metastatic melanoma, renal cell, hepatocellular, or head and neck squamous cell carcinoma were enrolled in the trial. Before TCR sequencing, CD4+ and CD8+ T cells were separately sorted from peripheral blood.

This clone was seen more than once but under ten times. No cognate antigen has been identified for it. Qualities for individual bases were not recorded, and no much larger clone is one base off. The CDR3 holds 14 amino acids from the cysteine to the phenylalanine. Only the CDR3 portion is preserved as DNA: 42 bases, with reading frame beginning at the first base. V is cut back by 2 bases and J by 5 bases, with 2 bases in the junction unmatched. In the germline V gene (reference sequence), CDR1 corresponds to MNHEY and CDR2 to SMNVEV. General conclusions and limits of the study: Which antigens the clonally expanded peripheral T cells were specific for was not determined. Clonal expansion of both CD4+ and CD8+ blood T cells was observed from baseline to week 6 at doses 0.1 to 3.0 mg/kg. Low levels of normalized T-cell clonal expansion were also seen in some patients who did not respond. On average, CD8+ T cells showed more expanded clones than CD4+ T cells after ivuxolimab. Partial responders in the 0.1-3.0 mg/kg groups had among the lowest normalized peripheral clonal expansion, especially among CD8+ T cells.

This sample comprised CD4+ or CD8+ T cells sorted from blood, obtained in a trial of the OX40 agonist ivuxolimab. The TCR originated in an adult with an advanced solid tumor such as melanoma, head and neck, liver or kidney cancer. Rearrangement joined TRBV27 to TRBJ1-5, with 8 bases matching TRBD1. The DNA reads as follows: TGTGCCAGCAGTTTAGGGACAGGAGATCAGCCCCAGCATTTT. It is translated as CASSLGTGDQPQHF.